The 12 T cell receptor beta chains in this list originate from one sample, sequenced in a study of blood T cells in healthy people across ages. Then a second PCR, running roughly 7 to 11 cycles, was carried out with a sample-barcoded 5' primer and a J-beta primer mix. TCRdb re-called the 5' RACE reads with MiXCR, one entry per CDR3 protein. The profile shows around 850,000 distinct CDR3 sequences, under 40% of them singletons. The sample taken for sequencing was blood. The receptors here all came from a man in his late teens or twenties in good health.

This clonotype occurred a few times. With a much larger clone just one base away, this may be a read error. This sequence joins TRBV20-1 and TRBJ2-5, with D possibly being TRBD2 (5 bases). Deletions cut 3 bases from V and 11 bases from J, with 16 bases between. The germline V gene has CDR1 DFQATT and CDR2 SNEGSKA (reference sequence). The CDR3 sequence is 12 residues long. The CDR3 bases are TGCAGTGCTAGCAAACTAGTACATGAGCAGTACTTC. As protein: CSASKLVHEQYF.

The chain combines TRBV25-1 with TRBJ1-1, with D unresolved. Trimming stripped 1 base from V and 6 bases from J, with 3 bases between. CDR3 length: 11 amino acids. CDR1 MGHDK and CDR2 SYGVNS come from the germline V gene. The DNA for the CDR3 is TGTGCCAGCAGTGAATCGGCTGAAGCTTTCTTT. Its protein is CASSESAEAFF.

The chain recombines TRBV7-2 with TRBJ1-4; D is possibly TRBD1 (5 bases). Germline V gene sequence: CDR1 SGHTA, CDR2 FQGNSA. This CDR3 has 15 amino acids. Trimming stripped 2 bases from V and 6 bases from J, with 13 bases between. The CDR3 loop reads CASSLFLGGDEKLFF. The CDR3, as DNA: TGTGCCAGCAGCTTATTTCTCGGAGGGGATGAAAAACTGTTTTTT.

The chain carries TRBV2 and TRBJ2-7; either TRBD1 or TRBD2 may supply D (5 bases each). V was cut by 7 bases and J by 5 bases, with 21 bases left in between. The CDR3 consists of 15 residues. Germline CDR1 SNHLY, CDR2 FYNNEI. CDR3 nucleotides: TGTGCCAGCAAAAGGAAATTGTGGGACGGCGACGAGCAGTACTTC. Residues: CASKRKLWDGDEQYF.

V gene TRBV7-2 combines with J gene TRBJ2-3, with 9 bases identical to TRBD2. The CDR3 contains 17 residues. V lost 1 base and J lost 2; bases outside the gene matches: 7. Germline CDR1 reads SGHTA; CDR2 reads FQGNSA. CDR3 nucleotides: TGTGCCAGCAGCTTAGAAGGAGCGGGGGGTCTCACAGATACGCAGTATTTT. It yields the protein CASSLEGAGGLTDTQYF.

This clonotype was seen at least ten times. The V and J genes are TRBV12-3 or TRBV12-4 and TRBJ2-1, with 7 bases aligning to TRBD1. V lost 5 bases, J lost 3 bases, and 7 bases stayed unmatched. This CDR3 has 15 residues. The CDR3, as DNA: TGTGCCAGCAGTCCCGACAGGGCCAGCTACAATGAGCAGTTCTTC. Encoded protein: CASSPDRASYNEQFF.

The rearrangement uses TRBV20-1 and TRBJ2-3; 9 bases are a match to TRBD2. Germline V gene lookup returns CDR1 DFQATT and CDR2 SNEGSKA (reference sequence). The CDR3 length is 15 residues. Trimming cost V 1 base and J 1 base; bases outside gene matches: 3. CDR3 DNA sequence: TGCAGTGCTAGAGTAGCGGGAGTAGGCACAGATACGCAGTATTTT. Its translation is CSARVAGVGTDTQYF.

J is TRBJ2-3 and V is TRBV9, with 7 bases fitting TRBD2. Germline V CDR1 and CDR2: SGDLS, YYNGEE. The trim removed 3 bases at V and 0 bases at J, leaving 16 bases unmatched. This CDR3 has 19 amino acids. CDR3 in amino acids: CASSALGTTTFSSTDTQYF. The DNA for the CDR3 is TGTGCCAGCAGCGCACTAGGGACTACAACATTCTCTAGCACAGATACGCAGTATTTT.

The chain is built from TRBV6-2 or TRBV6-3 and TRBJ2-3; tentative D call: TRBD1 (5 bases). The CDR3 loop spans 18 amino acids. Germline assignment: CDR1 MNHEY and CDR2 SVGEGT. V was trimmed by 7 bases and J by 4 bases, leaving 27 bases between them. Written as DNA, the CDR3 is TGTGCCAGCACCACGGGCAGGGTGCGAATAGGGTACGCAGATACGCAGTATTTT. Encoded protein: CASTTGRVRIGYADTQYF.

This clonotype was recorded at least ten times. The V call is TRBV6-2 or TRBV6-3, the J call TRBJ2-1; TRBD2 aligns across 10 bases. The length of the CDR3 is 16 residues. Germline CDR1 is MNHEY and CDR2 is SVGEGT. Trimming took 7 bases from V and 0 from J; bases not matched to a gene: 6. CDR3 in DNA: TGTGCCAGCACCGGACTAGCGGTGAGCTCCTACAATGAGCAGTTCTTC. Protein product: CASTGLAVSSYNEQFF.

The rearrangement joins TRBV9 to TRBJ2-3; D call uncertain. Germline loops: CDR1 SGDLS, CDR2 YYNGEE. The CDR3 is 14 residues long. V was cut by 3 bases and J by 0 bases, with 8 bases left in between. In DNA form, the CDR3 reads TGTGCCAGCAGCGCCGTAACTAGCACAGATACGCAGTATTTT. Translated: CASSAVTSTDTQYF.

The V call is TRBV5-6, the J call TRBJ2-1, with D unresolved. The J call may not be correct, given that the DNA end is closer to TRBJ2-7. This CDR3 is built from 13 residues. Germline CDR1 and CDR2: SGHDT and YYEEEE. The chain's CDR3 is CASSMGAYNEQYF. The DNA for the CDR3 is TGTGCCAGCAGCATGGGCGCCTACAATGAGCAGTACTTC.